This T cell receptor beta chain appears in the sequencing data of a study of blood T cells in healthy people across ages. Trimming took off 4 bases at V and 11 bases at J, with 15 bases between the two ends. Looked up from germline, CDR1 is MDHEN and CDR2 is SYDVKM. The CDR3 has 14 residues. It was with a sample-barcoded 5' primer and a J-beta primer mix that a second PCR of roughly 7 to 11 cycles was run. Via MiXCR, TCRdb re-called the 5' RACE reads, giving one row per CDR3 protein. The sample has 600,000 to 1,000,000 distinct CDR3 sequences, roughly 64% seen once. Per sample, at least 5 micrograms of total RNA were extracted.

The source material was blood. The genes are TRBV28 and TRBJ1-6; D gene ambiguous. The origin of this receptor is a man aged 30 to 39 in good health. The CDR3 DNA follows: TGTGCCAGCAGTTCCGCCGCTCCTAACGCACCCCTCCACTTT. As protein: CASSSAAPNAPLHF.